The present entry profiles one T cell receptor (beta chain) with its context. This CDR3 is also generated by other DNA sequences in the sample. In the original workflow: Nucleated cell counts were estimated from reference gene primer amplification. TCRdb keeps only in-frame clones here, not all; method: immunoSEQ multiplex PCR. V, J and clone size are those of that table, while D and trimming were read from the DNA. Of fewer than 350,000 clones in the sample, around 85% were seen once. The sample comes from a study of blood T cell repertoires in COVID-19. Across the study: The United States, Italy and Spain were the sources of the acute and convalescent COVID-19 samples.

From germline, CDR1 is MDHEN and CDR2 SYDVKM. The CDR3 runs to 13 residues. Trimming shortened V by 3 bases and J by 4 bases, and 9 bases separated the two germline ends. This chain links TRBV28 with TRBJ1-1; D possibly corresponds to TRBD1 (6 bases). The sample consisted of peripheral blood. The TCR sequence derives from a woman aged 30 to 39 who had recovered from COVID-19. The CDR3 nucleotides are TGTGCCAGCAGTTTGGGAGGGGGCACTGAAGCTTTCTTT. The encoded protein is CASSLGGGTEAFF.